These T cell receptor beta chains were read from a single sample in a study of blood T cell repertoires in COVID-19. Some clones are missing from TCRdb's copy, which holds only in-frame ones; the method was immunoSEQ multiplex PCR. The data show 96,000 or so clones, roughly 90% seen once. The sequenced sample was peripheral blood. These receptors originate from a human donor with COVID-19, enrolled during active disease. The donor label of this sample is uncertain. The CDR3 runs from the conserved cysteine through the conserved F or W. D genes are given only for firm matches. Clone sizes are given selectively: once, few, many, or a class where the clone is expanded.

D,V,size,J,DNA,CDR3
.,TRBV7-8,.,TRBJ1-2,TGTGCCAGCAGCTTAGACAGGGCCTATGGCTACACCTTC,CASSLDRAYGYTF
.,TRBV29-1,.,TRBJ2-3,TGCAGCGTGGACACGGAGTACACAGATACGCAGTATTTT,CSVDTEYTDTQYF
.,TRBV7-9,.,TRBJ2-7,TGTGCCAGCAGCTTCACGGACAGCTCCTACGAGCAGTACTTC,CASSFTDSSYEQYF
.,TRBV6-1,.,TRBJ1-5,TGTGCCAGCAGTGATAGATTCCCTAGCAATCAGCCCCAGCATTTT,CASSDRFPSNQPQHF
.,TRBV7-2,.,TRBJ1-1,TGTGCCAGCAGCTTAGGGGGGGGACAGAACACTGAAGCTTTCTTT,CASSLGGGQNTEAFF
.,TRBV7-6,.,TRBJ1-1,TGTGCCAGCAGAGGAACAGGGAATGAGGATGAAGCTTTCTTT,CASRGTGNEDEAFF
.,TRBV25-1,once,TRBJ1-1,TGTGCCAGCAGTAGCGTCAGGGGTTACACTGAAGCTTTCTTT,CASSSVRGYTEAFF
TRBD1,TRBV5-4,.,TRBJ1-2,TGTGCCAGCAGCTTGGCGGGGGACAGGGGTAGTGGCTACACCTTC,CASSLAGDRGSGYTF
TRBD1,TRBV5-1,.,TRBJ1-1,TGCGCCAGCAGCCGAGATATCCGACAGGGGAACACTGAAGCTTTCTTT,CASSRDIRQGNTEAFF
TRBD1,TRBV4-2,.,TRBJ1-4,TGTGCCAGCAGCCAAGATATGGGACAGGGGAATGAAAAACTGTTTTTT,CASSQDMGQGNEKLFF
TRBD2,TRBV11-1,.,TRBJ2-1,TGTGCCAGCAGCTTAATCCTAGCGGGAGGTGAGCAGTTCTTC,CASSLILAGGEQFF
.,TRBV18,.,TRBJ2-7,TGTGCCAGCTCACCCCGAGGTGGTGGGGGGTCCGCCTACGAGCAGTACTTC,CASSPRGGGGSAYEQYF
.,TRBV3-1/TRBV3-2,few,TRBJ1-1,TGTGCCAGCAGCGGGGGGACTGAAGCTTTCTTT,CASSGGTEAFF
.,TRBV6-5,.,TRBJ1-6,TGTGCCAGCAGTTACGGCCCGCGGGAGTTAGTACACTTT,CASSYGPRELVHF
TRBD1,TRBV5-1,.,TRBJ1-2,TGCGCCAGCAGCTCGGATGGGACAGCCTATGGCTACACCTTC,CASSSDGTAYGYTF
TRBD1,TRBV3-1/TRBV3-2,many,TRBJ2-7,TGTGCCAGCAGCCCTCTCTCGGGACAGGGGGCAAACGAGCAGTACTTC,CASSPLSGQGANEQYF
TRBD1,TRBV10-3,.,TRBJ1-5,TGTGCCATCAGTGGTACAGGGGGAGGCAATCAGCCCCAGCATTTT,CAISGTGGGNQPQHF
.,TRBV3-1/TRBV3-2,.,TRBJ1-6,TGTGCCAGCAGCCAAGGAGGAGGGGCCATTTCACCCCTCCACTTT,CASSQGGGAISPLHF
TRBD1,TRBV9,.,TRBJ2-5,TGTGCCAGCAGCGTAGGGGGACAGGGAACCTCTGGGGAGACCCAGTACTTC,CASSVGGQGTSGETQYF
.,TRBV3-1/TRBV3-2,.,TRBJ2-7,TGTGCCAGCAGCCAGGGCAGTAGCTCCTACGAGCAGTACTTC,CASSQGSSSYEQYF
.,TRBV5-1,.,TRBJ1-4,TGCGCCAGCAGCCGGGAAGGTGATGATGAAAAACTGTTTTTT,CASSREGDDEKLFF
TRBD1,TRBV18,.,TRBJ1-2,TGTGCCAGCTCACCCGACAGGGCGCCCTATGGCTACACCTTC,CASSPDRAPYGYTF
.,TRBV19,.,TRBJ1-1,TGTGCCAGTAGTATCGTAGGGGAGGCTGAAGCTTTCTTT,CASSIVGEAEAFF
TRBD1,TRBV7-3,.,TRBJ2-1,TGTGCCAGCAGCCTTTCCGGGACAGGGGGGAATGAGCAGTTCTTC,CASSLSGTGGNEQFF
TRBD1,TRBV2,.,TRBJ1-2,TGTGCCAGCAGGCTACAGGGGGCAGACTATGGCTACACCTTC,CASRLQGADYGYTF
TRBD1,TRBV19,.,TRBJ1-1,TGTGCCAGTGAGACCCACAGGGGCATTAGCACTGAAGCTTTCTTT,CASETHRGISTEAFF